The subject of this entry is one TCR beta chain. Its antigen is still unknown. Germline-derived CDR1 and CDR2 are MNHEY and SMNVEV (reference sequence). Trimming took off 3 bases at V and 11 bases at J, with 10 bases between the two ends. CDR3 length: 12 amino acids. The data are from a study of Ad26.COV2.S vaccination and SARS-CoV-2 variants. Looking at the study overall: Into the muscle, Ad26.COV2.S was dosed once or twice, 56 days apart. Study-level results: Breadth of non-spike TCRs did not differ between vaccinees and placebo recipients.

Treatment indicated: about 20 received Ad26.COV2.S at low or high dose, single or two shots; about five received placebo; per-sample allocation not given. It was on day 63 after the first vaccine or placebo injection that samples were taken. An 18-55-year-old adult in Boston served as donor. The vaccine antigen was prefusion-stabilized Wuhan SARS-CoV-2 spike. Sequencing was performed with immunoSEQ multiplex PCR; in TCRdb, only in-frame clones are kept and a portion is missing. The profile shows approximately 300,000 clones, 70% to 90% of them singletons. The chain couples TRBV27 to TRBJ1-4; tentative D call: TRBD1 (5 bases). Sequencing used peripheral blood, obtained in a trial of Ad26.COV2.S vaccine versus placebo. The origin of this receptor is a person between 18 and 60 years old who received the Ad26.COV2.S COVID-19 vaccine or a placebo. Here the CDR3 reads CASSFRGEKLFF. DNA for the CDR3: TGTGCCAGCAGTTTTCGGGGGGAGAAACTGTTTTTT.